These T cell receptor beta chains were read from a single sample in a study of T cell repertoires in cytomegalovirus infection. TCRdb independently ran MiXCR on the reads; one entry per CDR3 protein. The data contain hundreds of thousands of distinct CDR3 sequences, less than 40% of them singletons. Source material: PBMCs. The receptor set was obtained from a human donor in good health (CMV status not recorded). Some clones in this sample may be carry-over from other donors' samples. CDR3s include the opening cysteine and the closing phenylalanine or tryptophan. D genes are given only for firm matches. Only part of the rows carry a size: once, few, many, or a class if the clone is expanded.

V gene	clone size	J gene	D gene	CDR3 DNA	CDR3 protein
TRBV28	few	TRBJ1-2	TRBD1	TGTGCCAGCAGTTGGGGAGGGGGCGGTGGCTACACCTTC	CASSWGGGGGYTF
TRBV20-1	-	TRBJ2-1	TRBD2	TGCAGTGCTAGCCTGGTCCTAGCGGGGTACAATGAGCAGTTCTTC	CSASLVLAGYNEQFF
TRBV7-9	many	TRBJ1-5	TRBD1	TGTGCCAGCAGCCCCCCCGGGACAGCCTTCGGGATGGCCCAGCATTTT	CASSPPGTAFGMAQHF
TRBV14	-	TRBJ1-6	-	TGTGCCAGCAGCCAATCACGCTATAATTCACCCCTCCACTTT	CASSQSRYNSPLHF
TRBV29-1	-	TRBJ2-3	-	TGCAGCGTTGAATGGCCGGCCCGGGGTACGCAGTATTTT	CSVEWPARGTQYF
TRBV19	-	TRBJ2-7	TRBD2	TGTGCCAGTAGTATTTCAAGGAGCGGGAGGGCCTACGAGCAGTACTTC	CASSISRSGRAYEQYF
TRBV28	-	TRBJ1-4	-	TGTGCCAGCAGCTTACTAGACGGGGATAATGAAAAACTGTTTTTT	CASSLLDGDNEKLFF
TRBV7-9	-	TRBJ2-1	-	TGTGCCAGCAGCCAACCGGGACTTGGCTACAATGAGCAGTTCTTC	CASSQPGLGYNEQFF
TRBV6-5	-	TRBJ2-7	-	TGTGCCAGCAGTTATCATACTGCCTACGAGCAGTACTTC	CASSYHTAYEQYF
TRBV28	few	TRBJ2-7	-	TGTGCCAGCAGGGGGACATTATACGAGCAGTACTTC	CASRGTLYEQYF
TRBV7-8	few	TRBJ2-7	TRBD2	TGTGCCAGCAGCCCTTGGACTAGCGGCCCCCCGGGCGAGCAGTACTTC	CASSPWTSGPPGEQYF
TRBV6-6	-	TRBJ2-7	-	TGTGCCACCGAGGAAAACACCGGCCCCTACGAGCAGTACTTC	CATEENTGPYEQYF
TRBV19	many	TRBJ1-6	-	TGTGCCAGTAGTATCGTGGGCAGGGAGGGTTCACCCCTCCACTTT	CASSIVGREGSPLHF
TRBV12-3/TRBV12-4	-	TRBJ1-1	TRBD1	TGTGCCAGCAGCCGAAACAGGGGCACTGAAGCTTTCTTT	CASSRNRGTEAFF
TRBV6-1	-	TRBJ2-1	-	TGTGCCAGCAGTGCAGATTGGGCTAGCGCAATTAGCTCCTACAATGAGCAGTTCTTC	CASSADWASAISSYNEQFF
TRBV5-1	few	TRBJ1-1	-	TGCGCCAGCAGCTTGAACGTCGACACGAACACTGAAGCTTTCTTT	CASSLNVDTNTEAFF
TRBV7-6	-	TRBJ2-7	-	TGTGCCAGCAGCCCACGGTCAACACAGACCTACGAGCAGTACTTC	CASSPRSTQTYEQYF
TRBV10-3	-	TRBJ2-7	-	TGTGCCATCAGTGGGGTGACGGGGGGCGCCATATACTTC	CAISGVTGGAIYF
TRBV5-1	-	TRBJ2-4	TRBD2	TGCGCCAGCAGCTTGGCCCGGGGGGGAAACATTCAGTACTTC	CASSLARGGNIQYF
TRBV7-7	-	TRBJ2-1	TRBD1	TGTGCTAGCAGCGACCCGGGACAGGGCTACAATGAGCAGTTCTTC	CASSDPGQGYNEQFF
TRBV24-1	-	TRBJ2-7	-	TGTGCCACCAGTGATAGGTGGGGTAGGGGCGAGCAGTACTTC	CATSDRWGRGEQYF
TRBV12-3/TRBV12-4	-	TRBJ2-1	-	TGTGCCAGCAGTCAGCGCCGACAGTACAAGGAGCAGTTCTTC	CASSQRRQYKEQFF
TRBV28	few	TRBJ1-2	-	TGTGCCAGCAGTTTCTCCAGCATCACCTATGGCTACACCTTC	CASSFSSITYGYTF
TRBV19	few	TRBJ1-1	-	TGTGCCAGTAGTCTACAGGGTGTCACTGAAGCTTTCTTT	CASSLQGVTEAFF
TRBV4-1	few	TRBJ2-7	TRBD1	TGCGCCAGCAGCCAAGGTACAGGGGATGAAAAGCAGTACTTC	CASSQGTGDEKQYF
TRBV7-9	few	TRBJ2-5	-	TGTGCCAGCAGCCCCAACTCAGGGAAAGAGACCCAGTACTTC	CASSPNSGKETQYF
TRBV28	few	TRBJ2-3	TRBD2	TGTGCCAGCAGTCAAACTAGCGGGGGGCGCGAATTT	CASSQTSGGREF
TRBV27	-	TRBJ2-7	TRBD1	TGTGCCAGCAGCAAAAGACAGGGAATGTACGAGCAGTACTTC	CASSKRQGMYEQYF
TRBV5-5	-	TRBJ2-4	TRBD2	TGTGCCAGCAGCCCCGACGGGGGGGTGGCCAAAAACATTCAGTACTTC	CASSPDGGVAKNIQYF
TRBV28	few	TRBJ2-7	-	TGTGCCAGCAGTTTGAGAACAGCTAATCCCCCCTACGAGCAGTACTTC	CASSLRTANPPYEQYF
TRBV27	few	TRBJ1-5	-	TGTGCCAGCACACCTAGGGGGGGTAAACAGCCCCAGCATTTT	CASTPRGGKQPQHF
TRBV7-6	-	TRBJ1-1	-	TGTGCCAGCAGCCCTACCCAGGGAAAAAGAACTGAAGCTTTCTTT	CASSPTQGKRTEAFF
TRBV7-2	-	TRBJ2-7	TRBD2	TGTGCCAGCAGCTTAAACGGGGGGGGGGAGGAGCAGTACTTC	CASSLNGGGEEQYF
TRBV6-6	-	TRBJ2-7	-	TGTGCCAGCACTTACGCAGACCTTTACTACGAGCAGTACTTC	CASTYADLYYEQYF
TRBV12-3/TRBV12-4	few	TRBJ2-3	TRBD2	TGTGCCAGCAGGAGGACTAGCGGGAGTTCAGATACGCAGTATTTT	CASRRTSGSSDTQYF
TRBV7-6	-	TRBJ2-3	TRBD2	TGTGCCAGCAGCTTAGTCCAGGGACGAGCGGGGGGAGATACGCAGTATTTT	CASSLVQGRAGGDTQYF
TRBV7-2	many	TRBJ1-4	TRBD1	TGTGCCAGCAGCGCGCGAAAACTCCAGGGGGCGCGATGGAAAGAAAAACTGTTTTTT	CASSARKLQGARWKEKLFF
TRBV7-2	few	TRBJ2-1	TRBD2	TGTGCCAGCAGCTCCCTCGGGATACGGGGGAGGGCCCTGAATGAGCAGTTCTTC	CASSSLGIRGRALNEQFF
TRBV7-8	-	TRBJ2-7	-	TGTTCCAGCAGTCCCAGAGGCTACGAGCAGTACTTC	CSSSPRGYEQYF
TRBV19	-	TRBJ1-1	-	TGTGCCAGTAGTATATCCGGGAGGTCTGAAGCTTTCTTT	CASSISGRSEAFF
TRBV20-1	-	TRBJ2-7	TRBD2	TGCAGTGCCGGGACTAGCGTCTCCTACGAGCAGTACTTC	CSAGTSVSYEQYF
TRBV28	-	TRBJ1-1	-	TGTGCCAGCAGTTTCACCGACAGTGAAGCTTTCTTT	CASSFTDSEAFF
TRBV20-1	-	TRBJ1-4	-	TGCAGTGCTCGAGAAACGACCCGGGAAAAACTGTTTTTT	CSARETTREKLFF
TRBV14	few	TRBJ1-2	-	TGTGCCAGCAGCCATCCGGGACACAGCTATGGCTACACCTTC	CASSHPGHSYGYTF
TRBV11-2	few	TRBJ2-3	-	TGTGCCAGCAGCTTAGATTACGAGAGTCCTAGCACAGATACGCAGTATTTT	CASSLDYESPSTDTQYF
TRBV6-8	-	TRBJ2-7	-	TGTGCCAGCAGAATTGTAGGGGGCGAGCAGTACTTC	CASRIVGGEQYF
TRBV7-8	few	TRBJ2-7	-	TGTGCCAGCAGCCCGGCGGAGTTGTACGAGCAGTACTTC	CASSPAELYEQYF